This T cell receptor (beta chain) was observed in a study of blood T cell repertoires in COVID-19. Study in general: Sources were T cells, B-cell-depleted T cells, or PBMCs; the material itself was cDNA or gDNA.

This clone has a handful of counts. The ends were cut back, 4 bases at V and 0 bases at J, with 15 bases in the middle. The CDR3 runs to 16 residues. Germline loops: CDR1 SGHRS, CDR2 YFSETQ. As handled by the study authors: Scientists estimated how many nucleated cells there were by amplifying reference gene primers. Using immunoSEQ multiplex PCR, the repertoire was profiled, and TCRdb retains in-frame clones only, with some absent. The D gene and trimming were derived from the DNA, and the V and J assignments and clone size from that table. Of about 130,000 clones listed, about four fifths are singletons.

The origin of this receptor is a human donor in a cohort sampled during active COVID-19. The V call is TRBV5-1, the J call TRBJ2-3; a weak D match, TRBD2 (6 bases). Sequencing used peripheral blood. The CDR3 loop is CASSQGTHPSTDTQYF. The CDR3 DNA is TGCGCCAGCAGCCAAGGGACTCACCCTAGCACAGATACGCAGTATTTT. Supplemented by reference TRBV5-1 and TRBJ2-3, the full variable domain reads KAGVTQTPRYLIKTRGQQVTLSCSPISGHRSVSWYQQTPGQGLQFLFEYFSETQRNKGNFPGRFSGRQFSNSRSEMNVSTLELGDSALYLCASSQGTHPSTDTQYFGPGTRLTVL.